Listed here are 29 T cell receptor beta chains from one sample, sequenced in a study of blood T cell repertoires in COVID-19. The table came from immunoSEQ multiplex PCR; TCRdb's copy has only in-frame clones and leaves some out. In the table there are 150,000 to 200,000 clones, around 80% of which are singletons. Sequenced material: PBMCs or T cells enriched from blood (not recorded which). These receptors came from a woman aged 50 to 65 with acute COVID-19.

The chain is built from TRBV7-9 and TRBJ2-7; D is possibly TRBD2 (6 bases). Germline V gives CDR1 SEHNR, CDR2 FQNEAQ (reference sequence). Trimming removed 4 bases from V and 4 bases from J, with 8 bases in between. The CDR3 totals 12 residues. As DNA, the CDR3 is TGTGCCAGCAGCTCCGGGAGATACGAGCAGTACGTC. Protein: CASSSGRYEQYV.

The chain joins TRBV10-3 to TRBJ2-2; possibly TRBD1 for D (5 bases). V lost 7 bases, J lost 5 bases, and 5 bases lay in between. Germline V lookup: CDR1 ENHRY, CDR2 SYGVKD. The CDR3 has 11 residues. CDR3 sequence (DNA): TGTGCCATCAAGGGGACCGGGGAGCTGTTTTTT. Amino acids: CAIKGTGELFF.

This rearrangement joins TRBV21-1 to TRBJ2-1; the D call in the table, TRBD1, was not verified against the DNA. TRBV21-1 corresponds to a pseudogene. The CDR3 has 19 residues. Here the CDR3 reads CASSKARSLGPEISNEQFF. Here the CDR3 DNA reads TGTGCCAGCAGCAAAGCGCGATCCCTGGGCCCCGAAATTTCGAATGAGCAGTTCTTC.

V and J are TRBV27 and TRBJ2-1, with a weak D call TRBD1 (6 bases). Germline V gene sequence: CDR1 MNHEY, CDR2 SMNVEV (reference sequence). The CDR3 is made up of 14 amino acids. V lost 5 bases and J lost 6, with 14 bases in between. CDR3 region: CASSIQGSGNEQFF. Here the CDR3 DNA reads TGTGCCAGCAGTATTCAGGGGTCGGGCAATGAGCAGTTCTTC.

The genes are TRBV11-2 and TRBJ1-3; 9 positions agree with TRBD1. CDR1 SGHAT and CDR2 FQNNGV come from the germline V gene. The CDR3 is 18 amino acids. V lost 5 bases, J lost 4 bases, and 15 bases stayed unmatched. As DNA, the CDR3 is TGTGCCAGCAGCCAACCTCGGGACAGGGTAGTTTCGGGAAACACCATATATTTT. This codes for CASSQPRDRVVSGNTIYF.

The J gene is TRBJ2-7, the V gene TRBV6-5; possibly TRBD2 for D (6 bases). The CDR3 length is 12 residues. Germline CDR1 and CDR2: MNHEY and SVGAGI. Trimming removed 8 bases at V and 6 bases at J, with 14 bases between. CDR3 bases: TGTGCCAGCCGAGGTGGGCGGGGCGAGCAGTACGTC. Translating gives CASRGGRGEQYV.

This chain connects TRBV29-1 to TRBJ1-4; 7 bases agree with TRBD1. Per germline, CDR1 SQVTM and CDR2 ANQGSEA. The CDR3 loop spans 12 amino acids. V shed 4 bases, J shed 8 bases, and the junction held 4 bases outside the gene matches. CDR3 region: CSVGRDSEKLFF. CDR3 bases: TGCAGCGTTGGCCGGGACAGCGAAAAACTGTTTTTT. The variable domain in full, with the rest retrieved from reference TRBV29-1 and TRBJ1-4, is SAVISQKPSRDICQRGTSLTIQCQVDSQVTMMFWYRQQPGQSLTLIATANQGSEATYESGFVIDKFPISRPNLTFSTLTVSNMSPEDSSIYLCSVGRDSEKLFFGSGTQLSVL.

This clone was detected once. The gene calls are TRBV5-1 and TRBJ1-4; 8 positions match TRBD1. V shed 0 bases and J 8 bases; nucleotides not matched to a gene: 0. Germline assignment: CDR1 SGHRS and CDR2 YFSETQ. The CDR3 loop spans 13 amino acids. Here the CDR3 reads CASSLGTGEKLFF. CDR3 nucleotides: TGCGCCAGCAGCTTGGGGACAGGGGAAAAACTGTTTTTT. Variable domain in full (rest from reference TRBV5-1 and TRBJ1-4): KAGVTQTPRYLIKTRGQQVTLSCSPISGHRSVSWYQQTPGQGLQFLFEYFSETQRNKGNFPGRFSGRQFSNSRSEMNVSTLELGDSALYLCASSLGTGEKLFFGSGTQLSVL.

This clone was recorded once. This chain connects TRBV28 to TRBJ1-4; 9 bases agree with TRBD1. Germline CDR1 MDHEN, CDR2 SYDVKM. The CDR3 consists of 16 residues. V lost 9 bases and J lost 1; bases outside the gene matches: 9. CDR3 amino acids: CASQTGGIGTNEKLFF. The CDR3 DNA sequence: TGTGCCAGTCAGACAGGGGGTATAGGAACTAATGAAAAACTGTTTTTT.

CDR3: CATQRGQNTGELFF. The DNA of the CDR3 is TGTGCCACACAAAGGGGCCAGAACACCGGGGAGCTGTTTTTT. The genes are TRBV24-1 and TRBJ2-2; the D gene is possibly TRBD1 (5 bases). Deletions cut 10 bases from V and 1 base from J, with 12 bases between. CDR1 and CDR2 (germline): KGHDR, SFDVKD. This CDR3 spans 14 amino acids.

The chain joins TRBV18 to TRBJ1-1, with 8 bases fitting TRBD1. The CDR3 runs to 15 residues. Germline CDR1 and CDR2: KGHSH and LQKENI. The V and J ends lost 6 bases and 4 bases, in that order; junction bases with no gene match: 10. CDR3 DNA sequence: TGTGCCAGCTCCGCACAGGGGGACGTCGGCACTGAAGCTTTCTTT. It codes for CASSAQGDVGTEAFF.

The gene calls are TRBV30 and TRBJ2-7, with 8 bases lining up with TRBD2. The CDR3 length is 14 residues. Germline V lookup: CDR1 GTSNPN, CDR2 SVGIG (reference sequence). The V and J ends lost 8 bases and 0 bases, in that order; junction bases with no gene match: 9. Here the CDR3 DNA reads TGTGCCCACGGGGTAGCGGGGTCCTCCTACGAGCAGTACGTC. It yields the protein CAHGVAGSSYEQYV.

The table lists this clone with a few counts. This sequence joins TRBV6-5 and TRBJ1-4; 8 bases agree with TRBD1. The CDR3 has 13 residues. CDR1 and CDR2 from the germline V gene are MNHEY and SVGAGI. Trimming at V came to 0 bases and at J to 10 bases, leaving 1 base not matched to a gene. CDR3 sequence: CASSYSTGGKLFF. Here the CDR3 DNA reads TGTGCCAGCAGTTACTCAACAGGGGGAAAACTGTTTTTT.

This chain connects TRBV6-2 or TRBV6-3 to TRBJ1-5; perhaps TRBD1 as D (6 bases). The CDR3 has 15 amino acids. In germline, CDR1 is MNHEY, CDR2 SVGEGT. V was trimmed by 2 bases and J by 6 bases, leaving 14 bases between them. CDR3 loop: CASSYRDTGGQPQHF. In nucleotides, the CDR3 is TGTGCCAGCAGTTACCGGGACACGGGGGGTCAGCCCCAGCATTTT.

The rearrangement links TRBV5-8 to TRBJ1-2; 8 bases line up with TRBD1. CDR1 SGHTS and CDR2 YDEGEE come from the germline V gene. V was clipped by 2 bases and J by 3 bases; unmatched bases: 3. The CDR3 contains 14 residues. CDR3 region: CASSFQGADYGYTF. The CDR3 nucleotides are TGTGCCAGCAGCTTTCAGGGGGCGGACTATGGCTACACCTTC.

Notes on this clone: One end of the junction does not line up with germline, which may come from a read error. J is TRBJ2-6 and V is TRBV28, with TRBD1 as a possible D gene (5 bases). The CDR3 has 15 amino acids. The germline CDR1 and CDR2 sequences are MDHEN and SYDVKM. CDR3 sequence reads: CASSLIGPGANVLTF. The DNA for the CDR3 is TGTGCCAGCAGTTTGATAGGCCCTGGGGCCAACGTCCTAACTTTC.

The chain is built from TRBV3-1 (or the pseudogene TRBV3-2) and TRBJ1-5, with TRBD1 matching 10 bases. The CDR3 loop spans 15 amino acids. Germline CDR1 reads LGHDT; CDR2 reads YNNKEL (reference sequence). J lost 6 bases, V lost 0 bases, and 2 bases had no gene match. CDR3 protein: CASSQDRTGGQPQHF. In DNA form, the CDR3 reads TGTGCCAGCAGCCAAGATCGGACAGGGGGTCAGCCCCAGCATTTT.

The chain employs TRBV13 and TRBJ2-5; TRBD1 matches 7 bases. Unmatched junction bases numbered 10, after V lost 5 bases and J lost 4 bases. The CDR3 extends over 15 amino acids. Germline V gene lookup returns CDR1 PRHDT and CDR2 FYEKMQ (reference sequence). The CDR3 sequence is CASSRGPAGGETQYF. DNA of the CDR3: TGTGCCAGCAGCCGAGGTCCGGCAGGGGGAGAGACCCAGTACTTC.

There are a few counts of this clone. V and J are TRBV2 and TRBJ1-1; perhaps TRBD1 as D (5 bases). The CDR3 loop spans 14 amino acids. The V end was cut by 4 bases, the J end by 1 base, with 10 bases between. Germline-derived CDR1 and CDR2 are SNHLY and FYNNEI. CDR3 nucleotides: TGTGCCAGCAGTGCCGACAGACCGAACACTGAAGCTTTCTTT. This codes for CASSADRPNTEAFF. Full variable domain (outside the CDR3, taken from reference TRBV2 and TRBJ1-1): EPEVTQTPSHQVTQMGQEVILRCVPISNHLYFYWYRQILGQKVEFLVSFYNNEISEKSEIFDDQFSVERPDGSNFTLKIRSTKLEDSAMYFCASSADRPNTEAFFGQGTRLTVV.

This clone was counted only a few times. This chain uses TRBV6-5 with TRBJ2-5; 12 bases match TRBD2. Trimming removed 5 bases from V and 5 bases from J; junction bases left unmatched: 6. Germline-derived CDR1 and CDR2 are MNHEY and SVGAGI. The CDR3 is made up of 15 amino acids. CDR3 residues: CASSLTSGGRETQYF. CDR3 in DNA: TGTGCCAGCAGTCTTACTAGCGGGGGGCGGGAGACCCAGTACTTC.

This chain joins TRBV19 and TRBJ1-2; 8 positions agree with TRBD1. Trimming took 9 bases from V and 7 from J; bases not matched to a gene: 4. This CDR3 is built from 11 residues. Germline V lookup: CDR1 LNHDA, CDR2 SQIVND (reference sequence). CDR3 sequence (DNA): TGTGCCAGCGGACAGGGTGGTGGCTACACCTTC. Its protein is CASGQGGGYTF.

This clone turned up a few times. The J gene is TRBJ2-5, the V gene TRBV19, with D hard to call. CDR1 is LNHDA, CDR2 SQIVND, per germline (reference sequence). The CDR3 loop spans 13 amino acids. V shed 2 bases and J shed 5 bases, with 9 bases lying between them. Here the CDR3 reads CASSIQVPETQYF. The CDR3 bases are TGTGCCAGTAGTATACAGGTACCGGAGACCCAGTACTTC.

V and J are TRBV27 and TRBJ2-5; no clear D. This CDR3 spans 19 amino acids. Germline V gives CDR1 MNHEY, CDR2 SMNVEV (reference sequence). Trimming cost V 0 bases and J 3 bases, with 23 bases left between them. CDR3 amino acids: CASSLSIGSGVPREETQYF. As DNA, the CDR3 is TGTGCCAGCAGTTTATCGATCGGCTCTGGAGTCCCCCGGGAAGAGACCCAGTACTTC.

V gene TRBV19 combines with J gene TRBJ1-4, with 8 nucleotides matching TRBD1. Trimming at V came to 2 bases and at J to 7 bases, leaving 0 bases not matched to a gene. Germline CDR1 is LNHDA and CDR2 is SQIVND (reference sequence). The CDR3 has 13 amino acids. CDR3 nucleotide sequence: TGTGCCAGTAGTATACAGGGGGCTGAAAAACTGTTTTTT. This gives the protein CASSIQGAEKLFF.

This chain joins TRBV27 and TRBJ1-6; tentative D call: TRBD1 (6 bases). The germline V gene has CDR1 MNHEY and CDR2 SMNVEV (reference sequence). This CDR3 has 14 residues. Trimming pared 3 bases from V and 10 bases from J, leaving 13 bases between. Written as DNA, the CDR3 is TGTGCCAGCAGTTTCGCGGGGGGCTCGTCACCCCTCCACTTT. Its translation is CASSFAGGSSPLHF.

The CDR3 is CASSSQGQGGETQYF. The CDR3 DNA follows: TGTGCCAGCAGCTCGCAGGGACAGGGTGGGGAGACCCAGTACTTC. This chain uses TRBV7-2 with TRBJ2-5, with 9 nucleotides matching TRBD1. The germline V gene encodes CDR1 SGHTA and CDR2 FQGNSA. The CDR3 length is 15 residues. V was pared by 4 bases and J by 5 bases, with 8 bases of the junction left unmatched.

The chain has TRBV6-5 and TRBJ1-1, with D maybe TRBD1 (6 bases). Germline loops: CDR1 MNHEY, CDR2 SVGAGI. CDR3 length: 12 residues. Between the trimmed V and J ends, which lost 6 bases and 6 bases, there was a span of 11 bases. CDR3 region: CASSRGAAEAFF. CDR3 in DNA: TGTGCCAGCAGCAGGGGAGCTGCTGAAGCTTTCTTT.

This sequence joins TRBV9 and TRBJ1-1; tentative D call: TRBD1 (6 bases). Germline V gene lookup returns CDR1 SGDLS and CDR2 YYNGEE. The V and J ends lost 4 bases and 8 bases respectively, with 21 bases between them. The CDR3 is 15 residues long. CDR3 nucleotide sequence: TGTGCCAGCAGCAGTCAGGGGCAGGACTTGGCCGAAGCTTTCTTT. It encodes CASSSQGQDLAEAFF.

The gene calls are TRBV7-3 and TRBJ1-6; 11 bases are a match to TRBD1. CDR1 and CDR2 (germline): SGHTA, FQGTGA. CDR3 length: 15 amino acids. Losses at the gene ends were 5 bases for V and 8 bases for J; bases not matched to a gene: 5. This CDR3 is CASSPTGQGDSPLHF. DNA for the CDR3: TGTGCCAGCAGCCCTACGGGACAGGGGGATTCACCCCTCCACTTT.